The clone carrying this T cell receptor (beta chain) was observed at least ten times. Its antigen is not known. This sample is part of a study of post-analysis software for immune sequencing data. About the research overall: Relapsing-remitting, secondary progressive and progressive-relapsing multiple sclerosis were all included among the disease courses.

Trimming left V 2 bases short and J 4 bases short, with 2 bases between. Looked up from germline, CDR1 is MRHNA and CDR2 is SNTAGT. The CDR3 has 11 amino acids. Unique molecular identifiers were present in the TCR beta cDNA libraries. It was from roughly 1 to 10 million T cells that 450,000 to 550,000 cDNA molecules came. TCRdb reanalysed the PCR reads using MiXCR and keeps one entry per CDR3 protein. The table includes around 500,000 distinct CDR3 sequences, less than 40% detected once. Overall study results and limits: The F measure placed samples prepared in the same batch into strongly shared clusters. Four to six TRBV segments (TRBV5-6, TRBV5-1 and TRBV20-1 among them) occurred more frequently in patients than in controls. Compared against controls, patients with multiple sclerosis displayed significantly lower normalized Chao1 diversity.

The sequencing sample was made of blood. J is TRBJ1-2 and V is TRBV6-4; D gene uncertain. The source of this sequence is a girl under 18 with multiple sclerosis. CDR3 region: CASSDSYGYTF. In DNA form, the CDR3 reads TGTGCCAGCAGTGACAGCTATGGCTACACCTTC.